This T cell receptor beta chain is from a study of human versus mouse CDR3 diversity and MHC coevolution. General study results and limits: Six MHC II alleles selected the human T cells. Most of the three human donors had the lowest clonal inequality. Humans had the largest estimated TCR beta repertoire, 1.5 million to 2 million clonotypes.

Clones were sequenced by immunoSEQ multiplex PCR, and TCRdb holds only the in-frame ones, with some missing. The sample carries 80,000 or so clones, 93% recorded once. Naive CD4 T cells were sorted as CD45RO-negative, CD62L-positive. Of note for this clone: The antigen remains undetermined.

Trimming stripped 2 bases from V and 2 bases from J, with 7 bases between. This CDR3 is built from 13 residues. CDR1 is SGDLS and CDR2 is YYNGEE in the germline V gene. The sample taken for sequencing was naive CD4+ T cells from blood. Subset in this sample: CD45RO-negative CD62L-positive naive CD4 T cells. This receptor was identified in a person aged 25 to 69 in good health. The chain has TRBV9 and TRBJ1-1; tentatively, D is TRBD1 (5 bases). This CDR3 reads CASSVGPNTEAFF. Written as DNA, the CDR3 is TGTGCCAGCAGCGTGGGGCCCAACACTGAAGCTTTCTTT.